This TCR beta chain was recovered during a study of blood T cell repertoires in COVID-19. For the study at large: Both acute and convalescent COVID-19 samples were obtained from the United States, Italy and Spain. In each case, the material was cDNA or gDNA derived from T cells, B-cell-depleted T cells, or PBMCs.

In Seattle, patients joined the study during active infection and were tracked longitudinally. Profiling relied on immunoSEQ multiplex PCR, and the TCRdb table lists in-frame clones only, not all of them. The profile covers 150,000 to 200,000 clones, with roughly 81% appearing a single time and roughly 10% taken by the ten largest. The sequence derives from a woman aged 80 or over with COVID-19, enrolled during active disease. The material sequenced was peripheral blood.

The CDR3 loop reads CAISSITSGGGDTQYF. The CDR3 nucleotides are TGTGCCATCAGTTCGATTACTAGCGGGGGCGGAGATACGCAGTATTTT. The rearrangement uses TRBV10-3 and TRBJ2-3; 11 bases align to TRBD2. Germline V lookup: CDR1 ENHRY, CDR2 SYGVKD. This CDR3 has 16 amino acids. With 5 bases clipped from V and 5 bases from J, the junction kept 9 bases outside the gene matches.